This T cell receptor (beta chain) was identified during a study of blood T cell repertoires in COVID-19. Generated by immunoSEQ multiplex PCR, the TCRdb table keeps only in-frame clones and is missing some. The table has a few hundred thousand clones, 80% to 90% seen once. V gave up 7 bases and J gave up 0 bases, with 9 bases separating them. Germline lookup yields CDR1 MNHEY and CDR2 SMNVEV (reference sequence). There are 14 residues in the CDR3. Across roughly 25 US areas, participants ranged in age from 18 to 89 years. Sequenced material: PBMCs or T cells enriched from blood (not recorded which). The TCR comes from a man aged 25 to 45 who had recovered from COVID-19. The gene calls are TRBV27 and TRBJ2-2; tentatively, D is TRBD1 (5 bases). The CDR3 is CASTRTSNTGELFF. CDR3 coding DNA: TGTGCCAGCACGAGGACATCGAACACCGGGGAGCTGTTTTTT.